This record looks at one T cell receptor (beta chain) sequence and its context. The table came from immunoSEQ multiplex PCR; TCRdb's copy has only in-frame clones and leaves some out. The sample comprises roughly 140,000 clones, 89% of which are singletons, and around 4.7% rests with the top ten. The source of the sample is a study of control samples from healthy donors and cancer patients. Sequencing used blood. This TCR came from a man aged 25-45 years in good health.

The CDR3 is CATSDPTYTDTQYF. In nucleotides, the CDR3 is TGTGCCACCAGTGATCCGACCTACACAGATACGCAGTATTTT. This chain joins TRBV24-1 and TRBJ2-3; D unresolved. The V gene's germline CDR1 is KGHDR and CDR2 SFDVKD. Trimming took off 3 bases at V and 2 bases at J, with 8 bases between the two ends. The CDR3 has 14 residues.